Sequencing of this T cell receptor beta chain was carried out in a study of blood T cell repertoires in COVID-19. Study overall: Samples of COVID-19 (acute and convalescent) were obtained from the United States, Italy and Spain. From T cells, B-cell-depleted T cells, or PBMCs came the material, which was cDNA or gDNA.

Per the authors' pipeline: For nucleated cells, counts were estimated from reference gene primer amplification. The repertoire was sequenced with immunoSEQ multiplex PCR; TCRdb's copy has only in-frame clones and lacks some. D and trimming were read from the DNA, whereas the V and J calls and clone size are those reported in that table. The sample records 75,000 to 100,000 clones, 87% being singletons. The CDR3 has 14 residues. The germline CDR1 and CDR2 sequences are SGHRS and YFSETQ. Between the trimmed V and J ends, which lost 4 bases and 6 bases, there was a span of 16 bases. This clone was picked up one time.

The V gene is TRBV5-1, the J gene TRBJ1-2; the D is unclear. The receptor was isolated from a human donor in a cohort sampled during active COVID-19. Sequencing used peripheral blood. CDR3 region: CASSRDFSGDGYTF. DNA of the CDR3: TGCGCCAGCAGCCGGGATTTTTCCGGGGATGGCTACACCTTC.